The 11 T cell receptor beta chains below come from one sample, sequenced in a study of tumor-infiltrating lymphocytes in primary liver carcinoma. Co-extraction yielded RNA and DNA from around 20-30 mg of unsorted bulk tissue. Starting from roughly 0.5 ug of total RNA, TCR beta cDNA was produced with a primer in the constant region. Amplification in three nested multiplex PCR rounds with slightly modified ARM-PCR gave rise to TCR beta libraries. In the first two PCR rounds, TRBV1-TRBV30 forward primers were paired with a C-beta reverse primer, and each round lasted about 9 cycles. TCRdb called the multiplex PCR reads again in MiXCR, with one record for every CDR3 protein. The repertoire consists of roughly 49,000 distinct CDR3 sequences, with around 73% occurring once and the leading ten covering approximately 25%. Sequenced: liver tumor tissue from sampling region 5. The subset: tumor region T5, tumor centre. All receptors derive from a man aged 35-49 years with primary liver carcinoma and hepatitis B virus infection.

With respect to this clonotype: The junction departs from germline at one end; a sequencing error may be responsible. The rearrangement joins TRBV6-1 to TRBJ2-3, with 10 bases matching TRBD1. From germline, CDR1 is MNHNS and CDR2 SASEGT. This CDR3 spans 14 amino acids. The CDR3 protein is CTSMMDRGADTQYF. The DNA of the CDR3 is TGTACCAGCATGATGGACAGGGGGGCAGATACGCAGTATTTT.

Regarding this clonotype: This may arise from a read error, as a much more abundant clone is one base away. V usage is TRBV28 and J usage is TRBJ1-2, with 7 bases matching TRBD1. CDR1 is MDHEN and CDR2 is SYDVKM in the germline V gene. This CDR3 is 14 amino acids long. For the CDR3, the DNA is TGTGCCAGCAGTCCCTTCCGACAGGGCGGTGGCTACATCTTC. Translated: CASSPFRQGGGYIF.

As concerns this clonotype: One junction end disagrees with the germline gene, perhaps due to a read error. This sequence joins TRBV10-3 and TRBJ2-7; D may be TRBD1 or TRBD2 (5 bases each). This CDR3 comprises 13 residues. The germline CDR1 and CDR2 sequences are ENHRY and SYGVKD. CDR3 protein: CAISRDLSYEQYF. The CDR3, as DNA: TGTGCCATCAGTAGGGACCTTTCCTATGAGCAGTACTTC.

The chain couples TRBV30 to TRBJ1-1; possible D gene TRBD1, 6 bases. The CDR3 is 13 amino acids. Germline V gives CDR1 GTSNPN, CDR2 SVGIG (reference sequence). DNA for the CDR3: TGTATCTGGAAGGAGGGGGGGAACACTGAAGCTTTCTTT. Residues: CIWKEGGNTEAFF.

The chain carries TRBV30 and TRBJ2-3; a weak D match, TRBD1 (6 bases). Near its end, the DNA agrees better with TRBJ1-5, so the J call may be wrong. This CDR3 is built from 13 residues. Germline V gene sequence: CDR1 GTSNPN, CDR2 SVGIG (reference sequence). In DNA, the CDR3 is TGTGCCTGGACTACAGGGTACCCAGATACGCAGCATTTT. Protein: CAWTTGYPDTQHF.

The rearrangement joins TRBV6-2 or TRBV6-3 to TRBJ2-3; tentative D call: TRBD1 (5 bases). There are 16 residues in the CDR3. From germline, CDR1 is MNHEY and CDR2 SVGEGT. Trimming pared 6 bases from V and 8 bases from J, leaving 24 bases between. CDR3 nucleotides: TGTGCCAGCAGCCCTAGACACACGGCGACAGAGCTTACGCAGTATTTT. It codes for CASSPRHTATELTQYF.

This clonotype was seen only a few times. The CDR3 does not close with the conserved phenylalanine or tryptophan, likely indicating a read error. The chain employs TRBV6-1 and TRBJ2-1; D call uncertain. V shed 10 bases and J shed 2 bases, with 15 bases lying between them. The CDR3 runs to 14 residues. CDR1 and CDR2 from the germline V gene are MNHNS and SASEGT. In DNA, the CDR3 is TGTGCCACCTCGGCGGAGCCGGCCTACAATGAGCAGTTCCTC. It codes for CATSAEPAYNEQFL.

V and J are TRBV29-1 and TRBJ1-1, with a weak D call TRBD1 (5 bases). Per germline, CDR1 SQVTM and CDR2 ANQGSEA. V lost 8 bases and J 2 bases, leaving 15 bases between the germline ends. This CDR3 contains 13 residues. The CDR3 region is CSPIGHLNTEAFF. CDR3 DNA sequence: TGCAGCCCGATTGGACATCTCAACACTGAAGCTTTCTTT.

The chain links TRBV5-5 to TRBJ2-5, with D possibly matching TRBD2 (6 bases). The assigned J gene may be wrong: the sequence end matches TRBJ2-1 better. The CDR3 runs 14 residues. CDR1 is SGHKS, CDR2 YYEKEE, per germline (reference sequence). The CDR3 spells CASSSKTSGETQFF. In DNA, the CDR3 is TGTGCCAGCAGTTCGAAGACTAGTGGAGAGACCCAGTTCTTC.

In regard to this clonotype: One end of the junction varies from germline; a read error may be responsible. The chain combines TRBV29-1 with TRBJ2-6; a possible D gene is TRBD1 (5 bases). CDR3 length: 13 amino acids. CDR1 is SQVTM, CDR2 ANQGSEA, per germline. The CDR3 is CTVAGSGANVLTF. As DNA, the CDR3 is TGCACCGTTGCAGGGTCTGGGGCCAACGTCCTGACTTTT.

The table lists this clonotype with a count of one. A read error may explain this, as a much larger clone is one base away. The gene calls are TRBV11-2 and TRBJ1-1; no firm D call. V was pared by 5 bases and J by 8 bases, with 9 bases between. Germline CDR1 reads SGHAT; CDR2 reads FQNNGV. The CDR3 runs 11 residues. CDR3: CASSTRGEAFF. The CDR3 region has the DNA TGTGCCAGCAGCACTCGTGGCGAAGCTTTCTTT.